The clone carrying this TCR beta chain was detected only a few times. Antigen: not known. Germline assignment: CDR1 SGHRS and CDR2 YFSETQ. CDR3 length: 17 amino acids. V shed 3 bases and J 0 bases; nucleotides not matched to a gene: 8. This specimen comes from a study of shared clonotypes between healthy human individuals. Study-wide background: In total, the donors were a couple of women and a few men aged 18 to 49.

Study outcomes and limitations: Naive subsets, compared against memory subsets, generally had larger estimated richness values.

Every subset's genomic DNA went evenly onto several immunoSEQ plates. Using immunoSEQ multiplex PCR, the repertoire was profiled, and TCRdb retains in-frame clones only, with some absent. The top ten clones hold around 1.4% of a sample with about a million clones, roughly 70% of them seen once. The genes are TRBV5-1 and TRBJ2-1, with 8 positions matching TRBD1. The source of this sequence is a man between 18 and 35 years old in good health. The sample comprised memory CD4+ T cells sorted from blood. The subset here: CD45RA-negative fraction. In DNA, the CDR3 is TGCGCCAGCAGCTCTAGGGACAGGCGAAACTCCTACAATGAGCAGTTCTTC. Protein sequence: CASSSRDRRNSYNEQFF.